What follows describes a single TCR beta chain. The antigen remains unidentified. Trimming removed 5 bases at V and 8 bases at J, with 12 bases between. CDR1 MDHEN and CDR2 SYDVKM come from the germline V gene. This CDR3 has 13 residues. The data were obtained in a study of brain T cells in children with intractable seizures. Study-wide findings and caveats: Clones missing pre-surgery may reflect undersampling of that blood sample. Patients' HCMV serostatus was unknown; virus specificity rests on CDR3 similarity alone.

Sequencing was limited to surgery cases with top T cell transcript signatures in brain tissue. Patients received at least one anti-epileptic drug before surgery. The method was immunoSEQ multiplex PCR; TCRdb's version includes in-frame clones alone and lacks a portion of them. The sample has about 64,000 clones; about 96% are singletons. Source: peripheral blood, taken at surgery. The chain combines TRBV28 with TRBJ1-4, with D tentatively TRBD1 (6 bases). The TCR sequence derives from a boy under three years old with focal cortical dysplasia and intractable seizures. As DNA, the CDR3 is TGTGCCAGCAGTCGGCAGGGGAGCGAAAAACTGTTTTTT. Residues: CASSRQGSEKLFF.